This T cell receptor (beta chain) originates from a study of early T cells in non-severe SARS-CoV-2 infection. MiXCR, applied by TCRdb to the 5' RACE reads, yields one record per CDR3 protein. Altogether around 62,000 distinct CDR3 sequences are present, 9.5% to 15% being singletons, with the ten largest covering 3% to 4.5%. This clonotype has only a few counts. The germline CDR1 and CDR2 sequences are MGHRA and YSYEKL. Trimming pared 5 bases from V and 0 bases from J, leaving 10 bases between. This CDR3 spans 14 amino acids. Sequencing input: whole blood. This TCR came from an adult who was a healthcare worker with PCR-confirmed SARS-CoV-2 infection or an uninfected control (not recorded which). This sequence joins TRBV4-1 and TRBJ1-1; D gene ambiguous. CDR3 nucleotide sequence: TGCGCCAGCAGCGTACAGCTTATGAACACTGAAGCTTTCTTT. It encodes CASSVQLMNTEAFF.